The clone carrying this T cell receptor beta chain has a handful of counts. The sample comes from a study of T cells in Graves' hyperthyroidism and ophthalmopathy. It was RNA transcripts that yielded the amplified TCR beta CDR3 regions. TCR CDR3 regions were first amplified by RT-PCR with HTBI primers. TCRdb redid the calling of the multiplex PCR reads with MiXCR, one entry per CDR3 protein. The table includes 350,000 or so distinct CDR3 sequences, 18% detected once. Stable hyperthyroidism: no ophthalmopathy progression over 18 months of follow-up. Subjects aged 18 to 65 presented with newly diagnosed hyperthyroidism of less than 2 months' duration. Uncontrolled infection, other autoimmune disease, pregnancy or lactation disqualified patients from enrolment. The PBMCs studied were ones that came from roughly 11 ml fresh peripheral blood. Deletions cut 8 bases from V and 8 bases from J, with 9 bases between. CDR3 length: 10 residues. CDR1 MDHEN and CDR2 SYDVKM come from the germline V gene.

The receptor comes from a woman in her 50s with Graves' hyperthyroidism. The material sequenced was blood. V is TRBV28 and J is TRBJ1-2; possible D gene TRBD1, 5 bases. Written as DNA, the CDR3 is TGTGCCAGCGCCTCAGGGGGCTACACCTTC. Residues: CASASGGYTF.